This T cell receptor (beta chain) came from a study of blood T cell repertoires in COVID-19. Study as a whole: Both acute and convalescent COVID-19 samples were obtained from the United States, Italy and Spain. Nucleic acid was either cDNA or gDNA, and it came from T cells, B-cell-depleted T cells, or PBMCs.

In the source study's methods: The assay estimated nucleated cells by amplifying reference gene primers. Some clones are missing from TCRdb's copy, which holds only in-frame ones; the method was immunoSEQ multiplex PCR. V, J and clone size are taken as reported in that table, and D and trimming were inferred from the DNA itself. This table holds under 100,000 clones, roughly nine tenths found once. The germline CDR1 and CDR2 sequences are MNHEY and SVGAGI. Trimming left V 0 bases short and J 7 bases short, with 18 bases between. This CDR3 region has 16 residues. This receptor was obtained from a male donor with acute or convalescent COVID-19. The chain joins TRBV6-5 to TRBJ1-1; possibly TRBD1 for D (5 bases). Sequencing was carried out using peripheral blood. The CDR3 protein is CASSYSSRVDTGEAFF. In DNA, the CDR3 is TGTGCCAGCAGTTACTCGAGCAGGGTGGACACTGGTGAAGCTTTCTTT.